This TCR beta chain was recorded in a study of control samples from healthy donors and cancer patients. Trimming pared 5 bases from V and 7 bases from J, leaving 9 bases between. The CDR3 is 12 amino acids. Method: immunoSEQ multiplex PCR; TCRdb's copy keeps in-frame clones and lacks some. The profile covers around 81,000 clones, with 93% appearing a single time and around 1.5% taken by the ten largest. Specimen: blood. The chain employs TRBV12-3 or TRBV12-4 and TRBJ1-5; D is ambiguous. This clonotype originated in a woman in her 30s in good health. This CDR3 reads CASSRPRQPQHF. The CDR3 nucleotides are TGTGCCAGCAGTCGCCCGAGGCAGCCCCAGCATTTT.